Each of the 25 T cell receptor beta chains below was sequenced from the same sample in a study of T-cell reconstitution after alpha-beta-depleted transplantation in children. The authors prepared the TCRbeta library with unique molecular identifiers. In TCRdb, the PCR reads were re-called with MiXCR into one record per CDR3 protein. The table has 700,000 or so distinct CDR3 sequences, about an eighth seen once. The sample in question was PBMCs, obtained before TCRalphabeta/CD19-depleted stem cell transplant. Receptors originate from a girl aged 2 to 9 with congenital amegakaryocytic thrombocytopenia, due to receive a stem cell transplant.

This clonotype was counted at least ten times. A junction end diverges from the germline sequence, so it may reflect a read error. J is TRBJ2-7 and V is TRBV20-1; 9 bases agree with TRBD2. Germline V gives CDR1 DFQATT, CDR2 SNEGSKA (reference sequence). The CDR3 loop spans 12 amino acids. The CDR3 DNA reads TGCAGTGCTTATAGCGGGAGAAAAGATCAGCACTTC. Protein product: CSAYSGRKDQHF.

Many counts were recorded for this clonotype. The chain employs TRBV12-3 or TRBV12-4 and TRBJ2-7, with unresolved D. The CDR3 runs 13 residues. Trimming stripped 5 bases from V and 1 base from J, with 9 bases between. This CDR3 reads CASSARNSYEQYF. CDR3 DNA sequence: TGTGCCAGCAGTGCTAGAAATTCCTACGAGCAGTACTTC.

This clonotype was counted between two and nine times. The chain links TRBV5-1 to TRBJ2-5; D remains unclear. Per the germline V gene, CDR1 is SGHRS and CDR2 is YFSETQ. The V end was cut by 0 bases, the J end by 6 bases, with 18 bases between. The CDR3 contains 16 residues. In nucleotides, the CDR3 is TGCGCCAGCAGCTTGGTTCCGGACCGCCGAGAGAAGACCCAGTACTTC. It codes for CASSLVPDRREKTQYF.

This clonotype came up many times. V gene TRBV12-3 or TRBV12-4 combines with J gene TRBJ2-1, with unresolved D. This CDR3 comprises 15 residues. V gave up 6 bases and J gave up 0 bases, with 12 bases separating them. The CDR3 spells CASSKGIPSYNEQFF. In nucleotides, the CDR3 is TGTGCCAGCAGCAAAGGGATCCCCTCCTACAATGAGCAGTTCTTC.

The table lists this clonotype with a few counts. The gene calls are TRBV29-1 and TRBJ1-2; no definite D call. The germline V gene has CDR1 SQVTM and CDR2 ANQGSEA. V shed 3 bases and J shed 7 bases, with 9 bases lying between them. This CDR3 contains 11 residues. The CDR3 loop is CSVDIVGGYTF. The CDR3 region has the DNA TGCAGCGTTGATATCGTCGGTGGCTACACCTTC.

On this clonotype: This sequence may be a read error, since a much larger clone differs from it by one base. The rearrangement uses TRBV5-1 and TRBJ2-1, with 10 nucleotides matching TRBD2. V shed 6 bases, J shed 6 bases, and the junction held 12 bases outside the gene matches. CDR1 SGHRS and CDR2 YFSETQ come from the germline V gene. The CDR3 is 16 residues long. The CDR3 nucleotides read TGCGCCAGCAATCCCTTACCAGCGGGAGGGAGCAATGAGCAGTTCTTC. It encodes CASNPLPAGGSNEQFF. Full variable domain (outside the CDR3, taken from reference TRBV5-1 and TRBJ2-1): KAGVTQTPRYLIKTRGQQVTLSCSPISGHRSVSWYQQTPGQGLQFLFEYFSETQRNKGNFPGRFSGRQFSNSRSEMNVSTLELGDSALYLCASNPLPAGGSNEQFFGPGTRLTVL.

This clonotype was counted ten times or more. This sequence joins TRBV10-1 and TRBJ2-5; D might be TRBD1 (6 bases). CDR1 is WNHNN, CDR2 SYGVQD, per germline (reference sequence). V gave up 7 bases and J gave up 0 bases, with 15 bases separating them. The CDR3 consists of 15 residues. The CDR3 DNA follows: TGCGCCAGCACCGAGCGGACAGCGAACCAAGAGACCCAGTACTTC. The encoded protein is CASTERTANQETQYF.

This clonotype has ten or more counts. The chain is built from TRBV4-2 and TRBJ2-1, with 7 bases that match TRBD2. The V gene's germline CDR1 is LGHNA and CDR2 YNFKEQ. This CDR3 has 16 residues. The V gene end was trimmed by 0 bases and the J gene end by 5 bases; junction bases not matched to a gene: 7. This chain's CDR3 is CASSQDGTIGNNEQFF. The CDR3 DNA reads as TGTGCCAGCAGCCAAGATGGGACTATAGGCAACAATGAGCAGTTCTTC.

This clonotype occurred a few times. CDR3 residues: CASTLSGSSYEQYF. The CDR3 bases are TGTGCCAGCACCCTGAGCGGGAGCTCCTACGAGCAGTACTTC. V and J are TRBV12-3 or TRBV12-4 and TRBJ2-7; 8 bases align to TRBD2. V lost 7 bases to trimming and J lost 0 bases; unmatched junction nucleotides: 5. The CDR3 runs to 14 residues.

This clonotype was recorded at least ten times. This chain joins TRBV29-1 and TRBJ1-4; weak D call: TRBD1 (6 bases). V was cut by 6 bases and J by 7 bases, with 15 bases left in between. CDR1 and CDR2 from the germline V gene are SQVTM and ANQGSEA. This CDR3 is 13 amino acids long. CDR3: CSVEWGLGEKLFF. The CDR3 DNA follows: TGCAGCGTCGAATGGGGGCTAGGTGAAAAACTGTTTTTT.

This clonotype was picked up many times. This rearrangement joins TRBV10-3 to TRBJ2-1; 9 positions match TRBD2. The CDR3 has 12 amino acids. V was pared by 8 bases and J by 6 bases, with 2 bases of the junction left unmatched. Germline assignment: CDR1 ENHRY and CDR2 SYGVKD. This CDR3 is CAIGTSINEQFF. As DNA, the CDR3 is TGTGCCATCGGGACTAGCATCAATGAGCAGTTCTTC.

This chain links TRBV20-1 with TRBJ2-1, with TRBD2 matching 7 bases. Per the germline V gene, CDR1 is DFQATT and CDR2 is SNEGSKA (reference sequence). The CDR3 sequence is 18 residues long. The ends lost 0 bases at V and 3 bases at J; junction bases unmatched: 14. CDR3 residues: CSARDFLTIERGYNEQFF. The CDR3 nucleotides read TGCAGTGCTAGAGATTTTCTCACTATAGAGCGGGGCTACAATGAGCAGTTCTTC.

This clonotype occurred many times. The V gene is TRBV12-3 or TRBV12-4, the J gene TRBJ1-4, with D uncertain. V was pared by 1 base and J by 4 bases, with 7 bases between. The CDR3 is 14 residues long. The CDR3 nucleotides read TGTGCCAGCAGTTTAGACAGACTTAATGAAAAACTGTTTTTT. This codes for CASSLDRLNEKLFF.

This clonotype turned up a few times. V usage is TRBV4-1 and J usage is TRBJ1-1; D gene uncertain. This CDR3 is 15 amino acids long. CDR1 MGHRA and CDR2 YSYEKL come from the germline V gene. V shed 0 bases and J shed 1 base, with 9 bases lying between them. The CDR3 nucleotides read TGCGCCAGCAGCCAAGATCCCGGGGAGAACACTGAAGCTTTCTTT. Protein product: CASSQDPGENTEAFF.

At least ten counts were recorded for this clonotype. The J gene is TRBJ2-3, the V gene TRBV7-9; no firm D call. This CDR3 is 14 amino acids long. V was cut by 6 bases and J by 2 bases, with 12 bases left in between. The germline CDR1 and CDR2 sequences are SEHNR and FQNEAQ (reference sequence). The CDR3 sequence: CASSLMGYTDTQYF. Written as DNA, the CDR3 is TGTGCCAGCAGTCTCATGGGGTACACAGATACGCAGTATTTT. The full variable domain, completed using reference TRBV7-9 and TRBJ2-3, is DTGVSQNPRHKITKRGQNVTFRCDPISEHNRLYWYRQTLGQGPEFLTYFQNEAQLEKSRLLSDRFSAERPKGSFSTLEIQRTEQGDSAMYLCASSLMGYTDTQYFGPGTRLTVL.

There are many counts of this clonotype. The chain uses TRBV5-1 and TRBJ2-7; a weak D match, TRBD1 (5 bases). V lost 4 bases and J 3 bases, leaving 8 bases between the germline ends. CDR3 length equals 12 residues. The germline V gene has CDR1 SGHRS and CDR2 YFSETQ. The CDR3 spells CASSRGYYEQYF. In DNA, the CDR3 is TGCGCCAGCAGCAGGGGATACTACGAGCAGTACTTC. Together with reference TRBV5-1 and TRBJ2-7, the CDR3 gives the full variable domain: KAGVTQTPRYLIKTRGQQVTLSCSPISGHRSVSWYQQTPGQGLQFLFEYFSETQRNKGNFPGRFSGRQFSNSRSEMNVSTLELGDSALYLCASSRGYYEQYFGPGTRLTVT.

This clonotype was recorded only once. CDR3: CATSRLAAHEQFF. The CDR3, as DNA: TGTGCCACCAGCCGACTAGCGGCCCATGAGCAGTTCTTC. This rearrangement joins TRBV15 to TRBJ2-1, with 9 bases matching TRBD2. Germline trimming cut 5 bases from V and 8 bases from J; bases unmatched to any gene: 4. Germline loops: CDR1 LNHNV, CDR2 YYDKDF (reference sequence). The CDR3 contains 13 residues. Filled out from reference TRBV15 and TRBJ2-1, the complete variable domain reads DAMVIQNPRYQVTQFGKPVTLSCSQTLNHNVMYWYQQKSSQAPKLLFHYYDKDFNNEADTPDNFQSRRPNTSFCFLDIRSPGLGDTAMYLCATSRLAAHEQFFGPGTRLTVL.

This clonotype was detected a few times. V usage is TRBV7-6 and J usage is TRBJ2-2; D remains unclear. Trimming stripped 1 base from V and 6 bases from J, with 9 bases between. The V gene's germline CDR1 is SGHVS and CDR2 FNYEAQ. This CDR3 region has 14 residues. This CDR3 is CASSLGGYAGELFF. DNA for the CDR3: TGTGCCAGCAGCTTAGGAGGCTATGCCGGGGAGCTGTTTTTT.

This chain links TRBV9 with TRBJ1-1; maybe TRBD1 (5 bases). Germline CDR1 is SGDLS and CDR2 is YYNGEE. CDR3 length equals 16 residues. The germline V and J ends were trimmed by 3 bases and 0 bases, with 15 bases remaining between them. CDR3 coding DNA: TGTGCCAGCAGCGCCCCGGGACGGAGAATGAACACTGAAGCTTTCTTT. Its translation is CASSAPGRRMNTEAFF.

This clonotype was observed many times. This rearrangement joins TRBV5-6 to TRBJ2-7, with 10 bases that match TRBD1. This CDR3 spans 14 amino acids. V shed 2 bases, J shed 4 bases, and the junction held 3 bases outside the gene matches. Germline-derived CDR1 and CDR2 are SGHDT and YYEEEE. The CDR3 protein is CASSFRQGAYEQYF. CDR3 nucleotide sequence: TGTGCCAGCAGCTTCAGACAGGGGGCTTACGAGCAGTACTTC.

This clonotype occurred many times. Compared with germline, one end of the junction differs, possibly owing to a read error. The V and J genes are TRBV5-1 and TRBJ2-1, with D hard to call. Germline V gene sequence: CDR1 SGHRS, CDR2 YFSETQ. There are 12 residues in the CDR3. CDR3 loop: CASSLPHNEQFF. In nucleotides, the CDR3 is TGTGCCAGCAGTTTACCACACAATGAGCAGTTCTTC.

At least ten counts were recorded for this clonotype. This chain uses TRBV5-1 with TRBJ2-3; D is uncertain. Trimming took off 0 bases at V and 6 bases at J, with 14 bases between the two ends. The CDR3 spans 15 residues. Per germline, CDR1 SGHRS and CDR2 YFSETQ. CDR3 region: CASSLEVPREDTQYF. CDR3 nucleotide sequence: TGCGCCAGCAGCTTGGAGGTCCCCCGTGAGGATACGCAGTATTTT.

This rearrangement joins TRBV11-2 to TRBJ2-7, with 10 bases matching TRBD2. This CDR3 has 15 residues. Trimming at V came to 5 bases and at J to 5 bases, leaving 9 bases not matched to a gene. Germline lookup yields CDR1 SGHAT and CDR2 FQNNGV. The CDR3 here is CASSLSSGRVNEQYF. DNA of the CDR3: TGTGCCAGCAGCCTATCGAGCGGGAGGGTAAACGAGCAGTACTTC.

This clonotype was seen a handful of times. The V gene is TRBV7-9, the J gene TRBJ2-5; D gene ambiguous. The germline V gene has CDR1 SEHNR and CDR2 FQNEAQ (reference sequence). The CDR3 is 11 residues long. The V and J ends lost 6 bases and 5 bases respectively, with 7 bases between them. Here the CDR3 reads CASRVGETQYF. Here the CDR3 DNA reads TGTGCCAGCAGGGTCGGGGAGACCCAGTACTTC.

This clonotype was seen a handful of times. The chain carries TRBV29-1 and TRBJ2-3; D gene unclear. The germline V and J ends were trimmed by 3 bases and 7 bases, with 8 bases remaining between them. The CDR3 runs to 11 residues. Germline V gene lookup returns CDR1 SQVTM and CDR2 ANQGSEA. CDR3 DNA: TGCAGCGTTGACATAGACCATACGCAGTATTTT. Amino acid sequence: CSVDIDHTQYF.